Presented here are 23 T cell receptor beta chains from one specimen sequenced in a study of vaccination effects on CD4 cells after COVID-19. The data were produced by immunoSEQ multiplex PCR, yet TCRdb's version contains in-frame clones alone and is incomplete. The sample has around 79,000 clones, 74% seen once; the top ten hold 1.5% to 2%. Their antigen targets remain unknown. Within the ViraFEST assay, antigen-specific CD4+ T cells underwent expansion with viral peptide pools prior to sequencing. CD4+ T cells were isolated after about nine days of culture. Material: CD4+ T cells from PBMCs cultured with HCoV-229E spike peptides, obtained before COVID-19 vaccination. The receptors derive from a human donor who received a COVID-19 vaccine.

This chain uses TRBV5-1 with TRBJ2-1, with TRBD1 as a possible D gene (6 bases). Germline V gives CDR1 SGHRS, CDR2 YFSETQ. This CDR3 has 13 residues. V gave up 2 bases and J gave up 5 bases, with 8 bases separating them. CDR3 sequence: CASSLQGNNEQFF. In DNA, the CDR3 is TGCGCCAGCAGCTTACAGGGCAACAATGAGCAGTTCTTC. Based on the CDR3 plus reference TRBV5-1 and TRBJ2-1, the full variable domain is KAGVTQTPRYLIKTRGQQVTLSCSPISGHRSVSWYQQTPGQGLQFLFEYFSETQRNKGNFPGRFSGRQFSNSRSEMNVSTLELGDSALYLCASSLQGNNEQFFGPGTRLTVL.

As concerns this clone: This specimen includes other DNA sequences encoding the same CDR3. The chain uses TRBV21-1 and TRBJ2-3; the table's D call TRBD2 went unverified against the DNA. TRBV21-1 is designated a pseudogene. This CDR3 spans 18 amino acids. The CDR3 loop reads CASRYRLAGGPFKDTQYF. The DNA of the CDR3 is TGTGCCAGCAGATATAGACTAGCGGGGGGGCCATTCAAAGATACACAGTATTTT.

The gene calls are TRBV12-5 and TRBJ1-5; D not certain. Trimming shortened V by 1 base and J by 9 bases, and 10 bases separated the two germline ends. Per the germline V gene, CDR1 is LGHNT and CDR2 is FRNRAP. The CDR3 length is 13 residues. CDR3 sequence reads: CASGLDLTRPQHF. CDR3 DNA sequence: TGTGCTAGTGGTTTGGACCTAACTCGGCCCCAGCATTTT. Full variable domain (rest looked up from reference TRBV12-5 and TRBJ1-5): DARVTQTPRHKVTEMGQEVTMRCQPILGHNTVFWYRQTMMQGLELLAYFRNRAPLDDSGMPKDRFSAEMPDATLATLKIQPSEPRDSAVYFCASGLDLTRPQHFGDGTRLSIL.

The chain couples TRBV21-1 to TRBJ2-7; TRBD1 is taken as the D call from the table, unchecked against the DNA. TRBV21-1 is tagged as a pseudogene. This CDR3 is built from 16 residues. The CDR3 nucleotides read TGTGCCAGCAGCAAAGCGGGGACACCGGCGAGTTACGAGCAGTACGTC. Its protein is CASSKAGTPASYEQYV.

The chain has TRBV18 and TRBJ2-5; 7 bases line up with TRBD2. The germline CDR1 and CDR2 sequences are KGHSH and LQKENI. The ends lost 3 bases at V and 5 bases at J; junction bases unmatched: 3. CDR3 length: 13 residues. CDR3 loop: CASSPVGRETQYF. The DNA for the CDR3 is TGTGCCAGCTCACCGGTCGGGAGGGAGACCCAGTACTTC. The entire variable domain, with the rest obtained from reference TRBV18 and TRBJ2-5, is as follows: NAGVMQNPRHLVRRRGQEARLRCSPMKGHSHVYWYRQLPEEGLKFMVYLQKENIIDESGMPKERFSAEFPKEGPSILRIQQVVRGDSAAYFCASSPVGRETQYFGPGTRLLVL.

This rearrangement joins TRBV6-5 to TRBJ1-2; no clear D. CDR1 and CDR2 from the germline V gene are MNHEY and SVGAGI. The germline V and J ends were trimmed by 0 bases and 0 bases, with 8 bases remaining between them. This CDR3 is 15 amino acids long. The CDR3 nucleotides are TGTGCCAGCAGTTACTCTGGGTCGACTAACTATGGCTACACCTTC. As protein: CASSYSGSTNYGYTF.

In its sample, this clone was seen once. This rearrangement joins TRBV4-1 to TRBJ2-5; 8 nucleotides agree with TRBD1. The length of the CDR3 is 16 residues. The V and J ends lost 0 bases and 0 bases, in that order; junction bases with no gene match: 3. Germline assignment: CDR1 MGHRA and CDR2 YSYEKL. CDR3 in amino acids: CASSQDGTGNQETQYF. In DNA form, the CDR3 reads TGCGCCAGCAGCCAAGACGGGACAGGCAACCAAGAGACCCAGTACTTC.

The rearrangement joins TRBV13 to TRBJ2-5, with a tentative D call TRBD1 (5 bases). V dropped 5 bases and J dropped 0 bases, with 7 bases sitting between them. Germline CDR1 is PRHDT and CDR2 is FYEKMQ (reference sequence). This CDR3 has 13 amino acids. CDR3 amino acids: CASSRQYQETQYF. Written as DNA, the CDR3 is TGTGCCAGCAGCCGACAGTACCAAGAGACCCAGTACTTC.

In its sample, this clone was seen a few times. V usage is TRBV6-1 and J usage is TRBJ1-2, with TRBD1 matching over 7 bases. Germline loops: CDR1 MNHNS, CDR2 SASEGT. The CDR3 loop spans 14 amino acids. V dropped 0 bases and J dropped 7; count of bases not matched to a gene: 5. CDR3 nucleotide sequence: TGTGCCAGCAGTGAAGCGGCAGGGGGTAGTGGCTACACCTTC. Protein product: CASSEAAGGSGYTF.

The rearrangement joins TRBV3-1 (or the pseudogene TRBV3-2) to TRBJ2-1; 12 bases are a match to TRBD2. This CDR3 spans 16 amino acids. The V gene end was trimmed by 5 bases and the J gene end by 8 bases; junction bases not matched to a gene: 10. Germline CDR1 reads LGHDT; CDR2 reads YNNKEL (reference sequence). CDR3 amino acids: CASSSPGLAGIDEQFF. The DNA for the CDR3 is TGTGCCAGCAGCTCCCCGGGACTAGCGGGTATCGATGAGCAGTTCTTC.

The rearrangement links TRBV19 to TRBJ1-1; D possibly corresponds to TRBD1 (6 bases). The V end was cut by 3 bases, the J end by 6 bases, with 20 bases between. The CDR3 has 16 amino acids. CDR1 is LNHDA, CDR2 SQIVND, per germline (reference sequence). The DNA of the CDR3 is TGTGCCAGTAGTATTAGAAAGGGGGACGGAATAGCTGAAGCTTTCTTT. Its protein product is CASSIRKGDGIAEAFF.

This clone was counted only a few times. The rearrangement links TRBV28 to TRBJ1-6; D may be TRBD1 (6 bases). This CDR3 is built from 18 residues. V was shortened by 4 bases and J by 15 bases, with 31 bases between the two germline ends. Germline CDR1 is MDHEN and CDR2 is SYDVKM. The CDR3: CASSSMILTGPSTFILHF. Here the CDR3 DNA reads TGTGCCAGCAGTTCAATGATCCTGACAGGTCCGTCTACGTTCATCCTCCACTTT.

This clone was picked up a small number of times. This rearrangement joins TRBV18 to TRBJ1-5; tentatively, D is TRBD1 (6 bases). This CDR3 is 13 amino acids long. Trimming pared 5 bases from V and 12 bases from J, leaving 17 bases between. CDR1 and CDR2 from the germline V gene are KGHSH and LQKENI. CDR3 amino acids: CASSEDRSVVQHF. DNA for the CDR3: TGTGCCAGCTCAGAAGACAGGTCTGTGGTCCAGCATTTT. The full variable domain, its missing parts supplied by reference TRBV18 and TRBJ1-5, is NAGVMQNPRHLVRRRGQEARLRCSPMKGHSHVYWYRQLPEEGLKFMVYLQKENIIDESGMPKERFSAEFPKEGPSILRIQQVVRGDSAAYFCASSEDRSVVQHFGDGTRLSIL.

This chain uses TRBV12-5 with TRBJ2-3; possibly TRBD1 for D (6 bases). This CDR3 comprises 15 residues. Germline values: CDR1 LGHNT, CDR2 FRNRAP. V was pared by 1 base and J by 4 bases, with 12 bases between. CDR3 loop: CASGLGQGFADTQYF. CDR3 nucleotides: TGTGCTAGTGGTTTGGGGCAGGGGTTCGCAGATACGCAGTATTTT.

The rearrangement joins TRBV29-1 to TRBJ2-5, with D unclear. Between the trimmed V and J ends, which lost 4 bases and 1 base, there was a span of 13 bases. The CDR3 length is 14 residues. The germline CDR1 and CDR2 sequences are SQVTM and ANQGSEA. The CDR3 nucleotides are TGCAGCGTTGGGCTGGGCACGTCCCAAGAGACCCAGTACTTC. Residues: CSVGLGTSQETQYF.

This chain uses TRBV6-5 with TRBJ2-1; possible D gene TRBD2, 6 bases. V was trimmed by 7 bases and J by 5 bases, leaving 18 bases between them. Germline CDR1 reads MNHEY; CDR2 reads SVGAGI. The CDR3 consists of 15 residues. As DNA, the CDR3 is TGTGCCAGCAAGATACTAGCTGTCGGTAACAATGAGCAGTTCTTC. The encoded protein is CASKILAVGNNEQFF.

This chain joins TRBV5-1 and TRBJ1-4, with TRBD1 matching over 7 bases. Trimming took 4 bases from V and 7 from J; bases not matched to a gene: 10. This CDR3 has 15 residues. Germline values: CDR1 SGHRS, CDR2 YFSETQ. The CDR3: CASSPQTGTAEKLFF. DNA of the CDR3: TGCGCCAGCAGCCCACAGACAGGGACCGCTGAAAAACTGTTTTTT.

This rearrangement joins TRBV29-1 to TRBJ1-2; weak D call: TRBD1 (6 bases). Germline V gene lookup returns CDR1 SQVTM and CDR2 ANQGSEA. V was trimmed by 6 bases and J by 0 bases, leaving 17 bases between them. CDR3 length: 15 residues. CDR3 nucleotides: TGCAGCGTGGCGACAGGTGCCTCAGCTAACTATGGCTACACCTTC. Translation gives CSVATGASANYGYTF.

This chain links TRBV5-6 with TRBJ2-5; D unclear. Germline-derived CDR1 and CDR2 are SGHDT and YYEEEE. This CDR3 region has 13 residues. V was clipped by 1 base and J by 0 bases, with 4 bases between them. CDR3 coding DNA: TGTGCCAGCAGCTTGTTCAACCAAGAGACCCAGTACTTC. Protein sequence: CASSLFNQETQYF.

This chain connects TRBV19 to TRBJ2-2, with TRBD2 matching over 14 bases. Trimming cost V 6 bases and J 7 bases; bases outside gene matches: 10. Germline CDR1 reads LNHDA; CDR2 reads SQIVND (reference sequence). This CDR3 contains 17 residues. Written as DNA, the CDR3 is TGTGCCAGTAGCACGTCGGGACTAGCGGGGGCAAGCGGGGAGCTGTTTTTT. This sequence encodes CASSTSGLAGASGELFF. Full variable domain (missing parts from reference TRBV19 and TRBJ2-2): DGGITQSPKYLFRKEGQNVTLSCEQNLNHDAMYWYRQDPGQGLRLIYYSQIVNDFQKGDIAEGYSVSREKKESFPLTVTSAQKNPTAFYLCASSTSGLAGASGELFFGEGSRLTVL.

The rearrangement joins TRBV5-1 to TRBJ2-3; 14 bases are shared with TRBD2. The CDR3 length is 18 residues. With 4 bases clipped from V and 4 bases from J, the junction kept 11 bases outside the gene matches. Germline loops: CDR1 SGHRS, CDR2 YFSETQ. The CDR3 nucleotides read TGCGCCAGCAGCCGAAACCCCGCGACTAGCGGGGGGGCAGATACGCAGTATTTT. Its protein product is CASSRNPATSGGADTQYF.

The chain joins TRBV19 to TRBJ2-4, with 8 nucleotides matching TRBD1. CDR3 length: 14 residues. J was trimmed by 8 bases and V by 4 bases; bases with no gene match: 7. Germline-derived CDR1 and CDR2 are LNHDA and SQIVND (reference sequence). This CDR3 reads CASSTYRGEDIQYF. CDR3 DNA: TGTGCCAGTAGTACCTACAGGGGGGAGGACATTCAGTACTTC.

The chain recombines TRBV6-2 or TRBV6-3 with TRBJ2-5; D is ambiguous. The V end lost 0 bases, the J end lost 4 bases, and 9 bases lay between the germline ends. The CDR3 consists of 14 residues. Looked up from germline, CDR1 is MNHEY and CDR2 is SVGEGT. The CDR3 nucleotides read TGTGCCAGCAGTTACTCGAGAATTGTAGAGACCCAGTACTTC. Amino acids: CASSYSRIVETQYF.